The 18 T cell receptor beta chains in this list originate from one sample, sequenced in a study of cytomegalovirus exposure and HLA in healthy donors. Method: immunoSEQ multiplex PCR; TCRdb's copy keeps in-frame clones and lacks some. The table shows roughly 330,000 clones, with approximately 86% occurring only once. Sequenced sample: PBMCs. These receptors were taken from a woman aged 25 to 39 in good health and CMV-seropositive.

V gene TRBV6-6 combines with J gene TRBJ1-6; D remains unclear. V was pared by 1 base and J by 6 bases, with 13 bases between. Looked up from germline, CDR1 is MNHNY and CDR2 is SVGAGI (reference sequence). The CDR3 sequence is 16 residues long. As DNA, the CDR3 is TGTGCCAGCAGTTACTACCGGGCCTCGGGTAATTCACCCCTCCACTTT. It codes for CASSYYRASGNSPLHF.

The CDR3 sequence: CASSEEPIRQYEQYF. As DNA, the CDR3 is TGTGCCAGCAGTGAAGAGCCGATTAGGCAGTACGAGCAGTACTTC. The V gene is TRBV6-1, the J gene TRBJ2-7, with D uncertain. V was pared by 1 base and J by 4 bases, with 14 bases between. Germline CDR1 and CDR2: MNHNS and SASEGT. This CDR3 region has 15 residues.

V gene TRBV5-1 combines with J gene TRBJ2-2, with TRBD2 identical over 11 bases. J was trimmed by 2 bases and V by 3 bases; bases with no gene match: 12. Per germline, CDR1 SGHRS and CDR2 YFSETQ. The CDR3 has 19 residues. This CDR3 is CASSSNSLRLAGNTGELFF. Written as DNA, the CDR3 is TGCGCCAGCAGCTCGAATTCATTGAGACTAGCGGGAAACACCGGGGAGCTGTTTTTT.

The chain employs TRBV5-6 and TRBJ1-2, with D perhaps matching TRBD1 (6 bases). CDR3 size: 14 residues. V lost 7 bases, J lost 2 bases, and 15 bases lay in between. The V gene's germline CDR1 is SGHDT and CDR2 YYEEEE. CDR3 region: CASELGGSNYGYTF. CDR3 coding DNA: TGTGCCAGCGAATTGGGGGGCAGCAACTATGGCTACACCTTC.

V is TRBV30 and J is TRBJ2-2; tentative D call: TRBD2 (5 bases). The V gene's germline CDR1 is GTSNPN and CDR2 SVGIG (reference sequence). The V end lost 1 base, the J end lost 3 bases, and 6 bases lay between the germline ends. The CDR3 extends over 13 amino acids. The chain's CDR3 is CAWSGGYTGELFF. DNA of the CDR3: TGTGCCTGGAGTGGCGGGTACACCGGGGAGCTGTTTTTT. The entire variable domain, with the rest obtained from reference TRBV30 and TRBJ2-2, is as follows: SQTIHQWPATLVQPVGSPLSLECTVEGTSNPNLYWYRQAAGRGLQLLFYSVGIGQISSEVPQNLSASRPQDRQFILSSKKLLLSDSGFYLCAWSGGYTGELFFGEGSRLTVL.

As regards this clone: In the same sample, other DNA sequences code for this CDR3. This chain links TRBV4-2 with TRBJ2-7, with 8 bases matching TRBD1. The CDR3 loop spans 13 amino acids. Germline-derived CDR1 and CDR2 are LGHNA and YNFKEQ. The ends lost 2 bases at V and 4 bases at J; junction bases unmatched: 1. CDR3 residues: CASSQNRGYEQYF. Here the CDR3 DNA reads TGTGCCAGCAGCCAAAACAGGGGGTACGAGCAGTACTTC.

This clone was recorded only once. The chain uses TRBV5-4 and TRBJ1-1, with D possibly TRBD1 on 6 matching bases. V was cut by 6 bases and J by 4 bases, with 13 bases left in between. Looked up from germline, CDR1 is SGHNT and CDR2 is YYREEE (reference sequence). The CDR3 is made up of 13 amino acids. CDR3 protein: CASTGDLGTEAFF. The CDR3 DNA reads as TGTGCCAGCACAGGGGATCTGGGCACTGAAGCTTTCTTT. Full variable domain (missing parts from reference TRBV5-4 and TRBJ1-1): ETGVTQSPTHLIKTRGQQVTLRCSSQSGHNTVSWYQQALGQGPQFIFQYYREEENGRGNFPPRFSGLQFPNYSSELNVNALELDDSALYLCASTGDLGTEAFFGQGTRLTVV.

This chain links TRBV4-1 with TRBJ2-7; TRBD1 agrees at 9 bases. After removal of 3 bases from V and 7 bases from J, the junction contained 7 bases not matched to a gene. The CDR3 is 14 amino acids. The V gene's germline CDR1 is MGHRA and CDR2 YSYEKL. CDR3 nucleotides: TGCGCCAGCAGCCATCGGACAGGGGAAGGAGAGCAGTACTTC. Residues: CASSHRTGEGEQYF.

V is TRBV28 and J is TRBJ1-2, with D perhaps TRBD1 (6 bases). This CDR3 has 15 residues. Looked up from germline, CDR1 is MDHEN and CDR2 is SYDVKM. The germline V and J ends were trimmed by 10 bases and 5 bases, with 23 bases remaining between them. CDR3 bases: TGTGCCACCAAAGACCAAACAGGGTTACGGTATGGCTACACCTTC. It is translated as CATKDQTGLRYGYTF.

This chain links TRBV4-3 with TRBJ1-2; D is uncertain. This CDR3 has 14 residues. The V gene's germline CDR1 is LGHNA and CDR2 YSLEER. V was cut by 4 bases and J by 2 bases, with 11 bases left in between. CDR3 protein: CASSPGSLNYGYTF. Here the CDR3 DNA reads TGCGCCAGCAGCCCCGGCAGCCTAAACTATGGCTACACCTTC.

The chain carries TRBV5-1 and TRBJ2-7; 10 positions match TRBD1. Germline CDR1 and CDR2: SGHRS and YFSETQ. V trimming: 4 bases; J trimming: 4 bases; junction bases outside the gene matches: 8. This CDR3 has 15 amino acids. This CDR3 is CASSGGQGTPYEQYF. In DNA, the CDR3 is TGCGCCAGCAGCGGGGGACAGGGGACACCTTACGAGCAGTACTTC.

On this clone itself: The sample contains more than one DNA sequence encoding this CDR3. V gene TRBV15 combines with J gene TRBJ2-7; no definite D call. With 1 base removed from V and 3 bases from J, the gap between germline ends came to 4 bases. Germline V gene lookup returns CDR1 LNHNV and CDR2 YYDKDF (reference sequence). CDR3 size: 12 residues. The CDR3, as DNA: TGTGCCACCAGCAGAGGAAGCTACGAGCAGTACTTC. Translated: CATSRGSYEQYF. The whole variable domain, remainder taken from reference TRBV15 and TRBJ2-7, is DAMVIQNPRYQVTQFGKPVTLSCSQTLNHNVMYWYQQKSSQAPKLLFHYYDKDFNNEADTPDNFQSRRPNTSFCFLDIRSPGLGDTAMYLCATSRGSYEQYFGPGTRLTVT.

This clone occurred a few times. CDR3 amino acids: CASMGQAQPQHF. In DNA, the CDR3 is TGTGCCAGTATGGGACAGGCCCAGCCCCAGCATTTT. The V and J genes are TRBV2 and TRBJ1-5; TRBD1 aligns across 8 bases. The V segment lost 9 bases and the J segment 7 bases; nucleotides outside the gene matches: 5. The CDR3 has 12 amino acids. The germline CDR1 and CDR2 sequences are SNHLY and FYNNEI.

The chain recombines TRBV2 with TRBJ2-3; D not resolved. Trimming removed 4 bases from V and 2 bases from J, with 1 base in between. This CDR3 spans 11 amino acids. Germline CDR1 and CDR2: SNHLY and FYNNEI. CDR3 in amino acids: CASSATDTQYF. CDR3 sequence (DNA): TGTGCCAGCAGTGCCACAGATACGCAGTATTTT. Looking up the rest from reference TRBV2 and TRBJ2-3 gives the full variable domain: EPEVTQTPSHQVTQMGQEVILRCVPISNHLYFYWYRQILGQKVEFLVSFYNNEISEKSEIFDDQFSVERPDGSNFTLKIRSTKLEDSAMYFCASSATDTQYFGPGTRLTVL.

The chain has TRBV11-2 and TRBJ1-1, with no clear D. V was shortened by 1 base and J by 5 bases, with 11 bases between the two germline ends. In germline, CDR1 is SGHAT, CDR2 FQNNGV. This CDR3 contains 14 residues. CDR3 sequence: CASSLAISATEAFF. The CDR3 DNA follows: TGTGCCAGCAGCTTAGCTATCTCGGCGACTGAAGCTTTCTTT.

The sample holds a few counts of this clone. The chain recombines TRBV7-9 with TRBJ2-2; TRBD2 aligns across 9 bases. The CDR3 sequence is 13 residues long. Trimming at V came to 9 bases and at J to 4 bases, leaving 3 bases not matched to a gene. Germline CDR1 and CDR2: SEHNR and FQNEAQ (reference sequence). CDR3 in amino acids: CASERGATGELFF. The CDR3 bases are TGTGCCAGTGAGCGGGGGGCCACCGGGGAGCTGTTTTTT.

This clone has more than one count but fewer than ten. J is TRBJ1-2 and V is TRBV27; D uncertain. From germline, CDR1 is MNHEY and CDR2 SMNVEV (reference sequence). The CDR3 totals 13 residues. Trimming cost V 3 bases and J 4 bases, with 9 bases left between them. CDR3 nucleotide sequence: TGTGCCAGCAGTTTTCTCGATGGCTATGGCTACACCTTC. Encoded protein: CASSFLDGYGYTF.

This rearrangement joins TRBV6-4 to TRBJ1-6; TRBD1 matches 10 bases. The ends lost 6 bases at V and 7 bases at J; junction bases unmatched: 6. CDR1 is MRHNA and CDR2 is SNTAGT in the germline V gene. The CDR3 contains 15 residues. CDR3 bases: TGTGCCAGCAGGATGGGGACAGGGGCAAATTCACCCCTCCACTTT. This translates into CASRMGTGANSPLHF.